This T cell receptor beta chain came from a study of early T cells in non-severe SARS-CoV-2 infection. Study details: From unsorted whole blood, bulk RNA was sequenced, and the chains remained unpaired.

TCRdb redid the calling of the 5' RACE reads with MiXCR, one entry per CDR3 protein. The repertoire has around 89,000 distinct CDR3 sequences, about 15% of them found once; the top ten carry about 0.58%. Germline lookup yields CDR1 SGHTA and CDR2 FQGNSA. The V gene lost 1 base and the J gene lost 3 bases, with 13 bases spanning the gap. This CDR3 contains 15 residues. At least ten counts were recorded for this clonotype. This rearrangement joins TRBV7-2 to TRBJ2-7; D is perhaps TRBD1 or TRBD2 (5 bases each). Sequencing was done on a sample of whole blood. This clonotype was sampled from an adult who was a healthcare worker with PCR-confirmed SARS-CoV-2 infection or an uninfected control (not recorded which). In DNA form, the CDR3 reads TGTGCCAGCAGCTTAGGAGGGGCTCTAGACTACGAGCAGTACGTC. It codes for CASSLGGALDYEQYV.